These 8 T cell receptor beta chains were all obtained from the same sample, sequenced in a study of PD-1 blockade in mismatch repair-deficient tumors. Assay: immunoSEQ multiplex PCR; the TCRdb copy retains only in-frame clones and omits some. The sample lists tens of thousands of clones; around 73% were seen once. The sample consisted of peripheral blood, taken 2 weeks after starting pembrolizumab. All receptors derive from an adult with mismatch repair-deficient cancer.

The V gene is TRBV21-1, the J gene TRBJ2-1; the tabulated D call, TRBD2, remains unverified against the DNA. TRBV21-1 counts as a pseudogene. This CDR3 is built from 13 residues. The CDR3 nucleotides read TGTGCCCCCCGTCAAGGGCTAGCCAATGAGCAGTTCTTC. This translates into CAPRQGLANEQFF.

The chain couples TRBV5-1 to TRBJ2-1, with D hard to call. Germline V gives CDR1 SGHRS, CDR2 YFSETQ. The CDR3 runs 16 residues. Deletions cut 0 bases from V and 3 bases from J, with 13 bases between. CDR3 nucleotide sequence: TGCGCCAGCAGCTTGGAAAGGGTCCTACTCTACAATGAGCAGTTCTTC. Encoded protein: CASSLERVLLYNEQFF.

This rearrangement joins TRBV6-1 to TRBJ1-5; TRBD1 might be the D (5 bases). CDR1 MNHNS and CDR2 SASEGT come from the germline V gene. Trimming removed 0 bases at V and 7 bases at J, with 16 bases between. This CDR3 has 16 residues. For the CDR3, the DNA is TGTGCCAGCAGTGAAGCGCTAGGGGAGGTGGGACAGCCCCAGCATTTT. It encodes CASSEALGEVGQPQHF.

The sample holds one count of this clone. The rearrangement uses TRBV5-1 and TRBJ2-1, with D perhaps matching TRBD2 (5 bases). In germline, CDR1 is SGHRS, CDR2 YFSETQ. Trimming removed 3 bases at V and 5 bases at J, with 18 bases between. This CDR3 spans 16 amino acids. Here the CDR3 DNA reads TGCGCCAGCAGCTGGACGATAGCGACATTAAACAATGAGCAGTTCTTC. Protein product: CASSWTIATLNNEQFF.

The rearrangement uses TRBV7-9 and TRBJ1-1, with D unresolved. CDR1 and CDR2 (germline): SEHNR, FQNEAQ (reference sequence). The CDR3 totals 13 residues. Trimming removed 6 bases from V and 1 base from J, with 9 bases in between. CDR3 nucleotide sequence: TGTGCCAGCAGTTTCGACGGGAACACTGAAGCTTTCTTT. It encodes CASSFDGNTEAFF.

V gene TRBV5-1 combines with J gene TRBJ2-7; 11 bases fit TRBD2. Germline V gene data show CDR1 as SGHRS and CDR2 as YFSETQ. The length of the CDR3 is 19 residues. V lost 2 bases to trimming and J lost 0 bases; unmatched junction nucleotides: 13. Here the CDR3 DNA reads TGCGCCAGCAGCTTAGGTTCAGGACTAGCGGGCCCTTTCTCCTACGAGCAGTACTTC. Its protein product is CASSLGSGLAGPFSYEQYF.

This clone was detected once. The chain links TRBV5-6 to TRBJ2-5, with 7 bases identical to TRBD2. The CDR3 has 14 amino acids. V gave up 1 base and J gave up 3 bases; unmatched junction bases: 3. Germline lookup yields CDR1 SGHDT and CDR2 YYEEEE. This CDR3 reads CASSLYRGEETQYF. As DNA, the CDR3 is TGTGCCAGCAGCTTGTATCGGGGGGAAGAGACCCAGTACTTC.

In DNA form, the CDR3 reads TGCGCCAGCAGCCAGGGGACTAGCGGGGGACTGAATGAGCAGTTCTTC. Translated, it gives CASSQGTSGGLNEQFF. The V gene is TRBV4-1, the J gene TRBJ2-1, with 14 bases matching TRBD2. Unmatched junction bases numbered 5, after V lost 3 bases and J lost 7 bases. The CDR3 has 16 residues. Germline V CDR1 and CDR2: MGHRA, YSYEKL.